The 8 T cell receptor beta chains in this list originate from one sample, sequenced in a study of CD8 T cells in Susac syndrome. Random hexamers were used to reverse transcribe about 0.45 to 1 ug of RNA. Each CDR3 protein gets one entry after TCRdb re-called the immunoSEQ multiplex PCR reads with MiXCR. The sample includes hundreds of thousands of distinct CDR3 sequences, around 84% seen only once; the top ten take approximately 0.11%. The source material was CD8+ T cells from PBMCs. The receptors derive from a human donor with multiple sclerosis.

This clonotype was seen a single time. Relative to the germline gene, one junction end is altered; a read error may explain this. The V and J genes are TRBV27 and TRBJ2-7; D tentatively fits TRBD1 or TRBD2 (5 bases each). Looked up from germline, CDR1 is MNHEY and CDR2 is SMNVEV (reference sequence). The CDR3 has 10 amino acids. The CDR3 bases are TGTGCCACCTCGGGACCGACGTGGCACTTC. This translates into CATSGPTWHF.

This chain connects TRBV9 to TRBJ2-3, with D tentatively TRBD2 (5 bases). The CDR3 length is 16 residues. Deletions cut 1 base from V and 1 base from J, with 13 bases between. Germline V gives CDR1 SGDLS, CDR2 YYNGEE. CDR3 nucleotides: TGTGCCAGCAGCGTAACTTGGAGAGGGCGCACAGATACGCAGTATTTT. Translating gives CASSVTWRGRTDTQYF.

This clonotype was observed a handful of times. The rearrangement joins TRBV9 to TRBJ1-2; a possible D gene is TRBD1 (5 bases). CDR3 length: 14 amino acids. With 0 bases removed from V and 4 bases from J, the gap between germline ends came to 10 bases. Germline V gene data show CDR1 as SGDLS and CDR2 as YYNGEE. CDR3 loop: CASSVGQGVYGYTF. CDR3 coding DNA: TGTGCCAGCAGCGTAGGGCAGGGTGTCTATGGCTACACCTTC.

This clonotype showed up just once. The chain couples TRBV7-9 to TRBJ1-1; D may be TRBD1 (5 bases). This CDR3 spans 15 amino acids. CDR1 is SEHNR and CDR2 is FQNEAQ in the germline V gene (reference sequence). V was shortened by 5 bases and J by 4 bases, with 17 bases between the two germline ends. The CDR3 is CASSHHTGGITEAFF. CDR3 bases: TGTGCCAGCAGCCATCATACCGGGGGGATCACTGAAGCTTTCTTT.

This chain connects TRBV9 to TRBJ2-1; D may be TRBD2 (7 bases). From germline, CDR1 is SGDLS and CDR2 YYNGEE. Between the trimmed V and J ends, which lost 0 bases and 6 bases, there was a span of 16 bases. This CDR3 is built from 16 residues. The CDR3 region is CASSVGEDGGLNEQFF. For the CDR3, the DNA is TGTGCCAGCAGCGTAGGAGAGGACGGGGGGCTCAATGAGCAGTTCTTC.

There are a few counts of this clonotype. The chain has TRBV6-2 or TRBV6-3 and TRBJ2-1; 9 nucleotides match TRBD2. The CDR3 is made up of 15 amino acids. V shed 2 bases and J 13 bases; nucleotides not matched to a gene: 12. Germline CDR1 is MNHEY and CDR2 is SVGEGT. CDR3 residues: CASSYEGTSRPTQFF. CDR3 bases: TGTGCCAGCAGTTACGAGGGGACTAGCAGACCGACCCAGTTCTTC.

The rearrangement uses TRBV27 and TRBJ1-3; the D is unclear. CDR1 and CDR2 from the germline V gene are MNHEY and SMNVEV (reference sequence). This CDR3 region has 12 residues. V lost 6 bases to trimming and J lost 3 bases, with 6 bases between them. The CDR3 spells CASRVGGNTIYF. In DNA, the CDR3 is TGTGCCAGCAGGGTTGGTGGAAACACCATATATTTT.

The chain recombines TRBV9 with TRBJ1-4; no firm D call. Trimming cost V 0 bases and J 6 bases, with 12 bases left between them. This CDR3 is built from 15 residues. Germline assignment: CDR1 SGDLS and CDR2 YYNGEE. CDR3: CASSVGAPGDEKLFF. CDR3 nucleotides: TGTGCCAGCAGCGTAGGAGCCCCTGGGGATGAAAAACTGTTTTTT.